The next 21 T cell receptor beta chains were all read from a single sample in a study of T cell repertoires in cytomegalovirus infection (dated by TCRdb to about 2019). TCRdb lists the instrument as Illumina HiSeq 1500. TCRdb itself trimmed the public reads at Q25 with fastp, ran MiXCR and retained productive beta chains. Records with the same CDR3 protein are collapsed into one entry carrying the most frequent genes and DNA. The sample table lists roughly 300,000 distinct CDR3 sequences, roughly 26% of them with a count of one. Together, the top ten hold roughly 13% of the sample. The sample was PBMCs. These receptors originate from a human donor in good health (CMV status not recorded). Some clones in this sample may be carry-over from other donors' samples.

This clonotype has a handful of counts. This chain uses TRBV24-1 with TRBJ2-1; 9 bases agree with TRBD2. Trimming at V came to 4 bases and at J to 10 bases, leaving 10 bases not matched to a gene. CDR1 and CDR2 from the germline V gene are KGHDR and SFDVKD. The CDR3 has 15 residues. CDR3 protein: CATSDPIAGVKEQFF. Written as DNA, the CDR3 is TGTGCCACCAGTGACCCAATAGCGGGAGTTAAGGAGCAGTTCTTC.

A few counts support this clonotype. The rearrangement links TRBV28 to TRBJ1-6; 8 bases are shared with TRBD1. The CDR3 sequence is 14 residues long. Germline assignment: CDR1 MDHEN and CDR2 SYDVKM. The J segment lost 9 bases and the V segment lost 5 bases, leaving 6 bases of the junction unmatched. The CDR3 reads CASSPPGGSSPLHF. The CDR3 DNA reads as TGTGCCAGCAGTCCCCCAGGGGGCAGTTCACCCCTCCACTTT.

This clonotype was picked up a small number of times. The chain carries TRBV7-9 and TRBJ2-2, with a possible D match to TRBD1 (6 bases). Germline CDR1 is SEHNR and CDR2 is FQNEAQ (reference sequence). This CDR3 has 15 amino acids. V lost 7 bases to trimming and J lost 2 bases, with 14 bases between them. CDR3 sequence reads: CASKSRDINTGELFF. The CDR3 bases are TGTGCCAGCAAGAGCCGGGACATCAACACCGGGGAGCTGTTTTTT.

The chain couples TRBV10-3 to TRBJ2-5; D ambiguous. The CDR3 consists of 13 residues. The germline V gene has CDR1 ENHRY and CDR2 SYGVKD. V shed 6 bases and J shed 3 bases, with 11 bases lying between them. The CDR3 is CAIRIANEETQYF. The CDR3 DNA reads TGTGCCATCAGGATAGCCAACGAAGAGACCCAGTACTTC.

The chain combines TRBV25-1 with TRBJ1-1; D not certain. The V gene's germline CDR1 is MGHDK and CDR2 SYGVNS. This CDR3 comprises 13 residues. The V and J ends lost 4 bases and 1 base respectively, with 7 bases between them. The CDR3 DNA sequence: TGTGCCAGCAGTGCATACAAGAACACTGAAGCTTTCTTT. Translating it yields CASSAYKNTEAFF.

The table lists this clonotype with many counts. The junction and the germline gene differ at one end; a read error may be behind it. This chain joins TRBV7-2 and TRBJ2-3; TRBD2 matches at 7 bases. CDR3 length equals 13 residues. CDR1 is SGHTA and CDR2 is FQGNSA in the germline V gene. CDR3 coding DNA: TGTGCCAGCAGGGGCGGGAGCACGGATACGCAGTATTTT. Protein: CASRGGSTDTQYF.

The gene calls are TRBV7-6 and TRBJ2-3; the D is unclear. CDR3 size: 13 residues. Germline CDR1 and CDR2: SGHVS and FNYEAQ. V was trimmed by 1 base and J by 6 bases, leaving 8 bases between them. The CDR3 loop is CASSLEVRDTQYF. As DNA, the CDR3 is TGTGCCAGCAGCTTAGAGGTCAGGGATACGCAGTATTTT. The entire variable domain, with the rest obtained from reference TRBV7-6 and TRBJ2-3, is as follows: GAGVSQSPRYKVTKRGQDVALRCDPISGHVSLYWYRQALGQGPEFLTYFNYEAQQDKSGLPNDRFSAERPEGSISTLTIQRTEQRDSAMYRCASSLEVRDTQYFGPGTRLTVL.

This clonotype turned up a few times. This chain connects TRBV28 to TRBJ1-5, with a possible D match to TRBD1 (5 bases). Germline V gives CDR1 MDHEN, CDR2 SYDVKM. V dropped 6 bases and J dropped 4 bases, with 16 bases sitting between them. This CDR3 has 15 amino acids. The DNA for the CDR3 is TGTGCCAGCAGGGGGGGAGGGACCGAAAATCAGCCCCAGCATTTT. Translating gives CASRGGGTENQPQHF.

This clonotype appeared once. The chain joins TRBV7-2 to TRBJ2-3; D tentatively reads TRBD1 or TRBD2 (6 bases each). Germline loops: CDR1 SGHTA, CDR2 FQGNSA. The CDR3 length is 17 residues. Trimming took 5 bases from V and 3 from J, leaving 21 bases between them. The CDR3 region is CASSRSPWGADTDTQYF. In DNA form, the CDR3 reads TGTGCCAGCAGCCGTAGCCCGTGGGGGGCGGATACAGATACGCAGTATTTT.

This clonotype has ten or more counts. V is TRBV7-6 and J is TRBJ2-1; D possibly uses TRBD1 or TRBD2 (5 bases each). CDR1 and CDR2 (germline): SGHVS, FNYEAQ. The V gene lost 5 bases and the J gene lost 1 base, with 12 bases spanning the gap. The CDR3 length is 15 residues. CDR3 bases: TGTGCCAGCAGCCCCGAGGGGCTATCCTACAATGAGCAGTTCTTC. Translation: CASSPEGLSYNEQFF.

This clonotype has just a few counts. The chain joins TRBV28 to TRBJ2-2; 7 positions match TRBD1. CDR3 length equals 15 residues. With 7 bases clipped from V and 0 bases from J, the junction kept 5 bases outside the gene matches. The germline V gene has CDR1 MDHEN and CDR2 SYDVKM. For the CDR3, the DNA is TGTGCCAGCAAAGGACAGGCTGCGAACACCGGGGAGCTGTTTTTT. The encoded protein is CASKGQAANTGELFF.

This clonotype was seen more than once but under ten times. The CDR3 DNA sequence: TGTGCCAGCAGCCCTGGGACTAGCGGGGGGATCTACAATGAGCAGTTCTTC. Its protein product is CASSPGTSGGIYNEQFF. This sequence joins TRBV7-3 and TRBJ2-1; 15 bases are a match to TRBD2. Germline-derived CDR1 and CDR2 are SGHTA and FQGTGA. The CDR3 extends over 17 amino acids. V lost 5 bases and J lost 3; bases outside the gene matches: 5.

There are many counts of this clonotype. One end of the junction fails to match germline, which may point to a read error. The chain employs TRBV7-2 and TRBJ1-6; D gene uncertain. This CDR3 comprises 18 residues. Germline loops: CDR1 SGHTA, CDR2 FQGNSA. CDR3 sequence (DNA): TGTGCCAGCAGCCTAGCAGGCCTCAGTACCCCTATAGCTTCACCCCTCCACTTT. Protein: CASSLAGLSTPIASPLHF.

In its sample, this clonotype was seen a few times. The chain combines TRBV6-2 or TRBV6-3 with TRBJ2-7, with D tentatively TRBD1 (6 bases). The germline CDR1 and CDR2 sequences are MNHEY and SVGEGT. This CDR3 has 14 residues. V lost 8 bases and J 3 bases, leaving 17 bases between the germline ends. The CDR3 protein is CASLVPGVIYEQYF. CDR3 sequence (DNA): TGTGCCAGCCTCGTTCCAGGGGTGATCTACGAGCAGTACTTC.

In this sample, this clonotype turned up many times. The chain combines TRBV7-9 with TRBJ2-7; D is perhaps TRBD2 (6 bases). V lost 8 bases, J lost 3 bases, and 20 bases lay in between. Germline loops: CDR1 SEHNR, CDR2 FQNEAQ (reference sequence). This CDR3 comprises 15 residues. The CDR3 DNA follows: TGTGCCAGCGGTCGCTTCCCGGGGAGGCACTACGAGCAGTACGTC. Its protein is CASGRFPGRHYEQYV.

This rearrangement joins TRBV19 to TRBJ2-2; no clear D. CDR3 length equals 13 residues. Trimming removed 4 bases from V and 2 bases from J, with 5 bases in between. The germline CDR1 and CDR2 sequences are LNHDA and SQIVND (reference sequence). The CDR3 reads CASSNANTGELFF. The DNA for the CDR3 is TGTGCCAGTAGTAACGCAAACACCGGGGAGCTGTTTTTT.

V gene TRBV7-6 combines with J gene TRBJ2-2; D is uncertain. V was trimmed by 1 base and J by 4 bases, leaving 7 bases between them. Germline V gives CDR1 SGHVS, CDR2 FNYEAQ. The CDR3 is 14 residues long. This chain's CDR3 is CASSLVFATGELFF. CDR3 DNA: TGTGCCAGCAGCTTAGTTTTCGCCACCGGGGAGCTGTTTTTT.

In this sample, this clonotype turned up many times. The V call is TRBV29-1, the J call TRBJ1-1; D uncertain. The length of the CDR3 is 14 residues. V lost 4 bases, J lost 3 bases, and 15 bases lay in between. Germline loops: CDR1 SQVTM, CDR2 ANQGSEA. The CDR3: CSVGGRRVDTEAFF. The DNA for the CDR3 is TGCAGCGTTGGCGGCAGGCGGGTAGACACTGAAGCTTTCTTT.

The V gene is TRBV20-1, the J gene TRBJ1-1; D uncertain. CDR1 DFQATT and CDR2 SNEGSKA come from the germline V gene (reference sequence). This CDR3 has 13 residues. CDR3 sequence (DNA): TGCAGACATGGCGGTGACGGCAACACTGAAGCTTTCTTT. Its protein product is CRHGGDGNTEAFF.

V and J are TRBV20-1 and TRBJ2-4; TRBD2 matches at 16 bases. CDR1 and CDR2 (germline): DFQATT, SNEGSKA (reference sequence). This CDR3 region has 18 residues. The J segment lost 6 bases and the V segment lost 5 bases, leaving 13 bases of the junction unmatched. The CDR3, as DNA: TGCAGTGCTGGGGGGACTAGCGGGGGGGGAGGGCGCGGAAACATTCAGTACTTC. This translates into CSAGGTSGGGGRGNIQYF.

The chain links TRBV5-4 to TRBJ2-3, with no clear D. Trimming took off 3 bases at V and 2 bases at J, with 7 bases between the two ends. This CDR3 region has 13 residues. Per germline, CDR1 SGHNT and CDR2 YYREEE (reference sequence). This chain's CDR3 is CASSSGPTDTQYF. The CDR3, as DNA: TGTGCCAGCAGCTCTGGACCCACAGATACGCAGTATTTT.